The clone carrying this T cell receptor (beta chain) appeared a single time. Its antigen is currently unknown. The repertoire was sequenced with immunoSEQ multiplex PCR; TCRdb's copy has only in-frame clones and lacks some. Among roughly 70,000 clones listed, 90% to 95% were seen once. This sample was taken from a study of cytomegalovirus exposure and HLA in healthy donors. V shed 5 bases and J 4 bases; nucleotides not matched to a gene: 7. CDR3 length: 14 amino acids. Per the germline V gene, CDR1 is LGHNA and CDR2 is YNFKEQ. Study results and caveats: Subsequent analysis showed first-cohort TCR clusters tending to co-occur in more than 95 validation repertoires. Many donors carried some public TCRs, although rarity characterized most TCR sequences. Cytomegalovirus association was listed for approximately 150 TCR beta chains. Reportedly, cytomegalovirus status was diagnosed with high sensitivity and specificity.

The sequenced sample consisted of PBMCs. V and J are TRBV4-2 and TRBJ2-7; 8 bases agree with TRBD2. This receptor was identified in a man aged 18 to 29 in good health and CMV-seronegative. Written as DNA, the CDR3 is TGTGCCAGCAGCACCGGGGGGGCGGCTTACGAGCAGTACTTC. Translating gives CASSTGGAAYEQYF.